This is a list of T cell receptor beta chains from one sample in a study of regulatory dendritic cells for organ transplantation. These receptors have no identified antigens. Profiled with immunoSEQ multiplex PCR; TCRdb holds only in-frame clones, not every one. The data show around 19,000 clones, with around 85% seen just once and around 0.68% held by the top ten. Material for sequencing was naive CD4+ T cells from blood cultured with regulatory dendritic cells. Every receptor here comes from a human donor in good health. Each CDR3 is given with its conserved first and last residue. The D gene is left open where the match is weak. Not all rows give a size; the values are once, few, many and, for expanded clones, a class.

clone_size d_call j_call v_call cdr3_nt cdr3_aa
NA TRBD2 TRBJ2-5 TRBV29-1 TGCAGCGTTGGAACTTTAGCGGGAGGGGCCGGGACCCAGTACTTC CSVGTLAGGAGTQYF
few NA TRBJ2-1 TRBV25-1 TGTGCCAGCAGTGGCGACACCGGGACACCCTACAATGAGCAGTTCTTC CASSGDTGTPYNEQFF
NA NA TRBJ2-2 TRBV10-3 TGTGCCATCAGTGAGTCGGGACCGAACACCGGGGAGCTGTTTTTT CAISESGPNTGELFF
few TRBD1 TRBJ1-1 TRBV6-5 TGTGCCAGCAGCCCAGACAGGGGGAGGAACACTGAAGCTTTCTTT CASSPDRGRNTEAFF
NA NA TRBJ1-1 TRBV30 TGTGCCTGGAGTGTACCCCCCACTGAAGCTTTCTTT CAWSVPPTEAFF
NA NA TRBJ1-2 TRBV7-9 TGTGCCAGCAGCGTCGGGGCCGGGGGGCTTGAGGGCTACACCTTC CASSVGAGGLEGYTF
NA NA TRBJ2-7 TRBV20-1 TGCAGTGCTAGCAGGACCTACGAGCAGTACTTC CSASRTYEQYF
NA TRBD1 TRBJ1-2 TRBV9 TGTGCCAGCAGCCCGAGGGACAGTTCTAACTATGGCTACACCTTC CASSPRDSSNYGYTF
once NA TRBJ1-1 TRBV18 TGTGCCAGCTCACTAACAGCGAACACTGAAGCTTTCTTT CASSLTANTEAFF
NA TRBD1 TRBJ2-7 TRBV28 TGTGCCAGCGAGGGGGCAAGCTCCTACGAGCAGTACTTC CASEGASSYEQYF
NA NA TRBJ1-2 TRBV14 TGTGCCAGCAGCCAAGCCTTACGGGACGGGCTTGGCTATGGCTACACCTTC CASSQALRDGLGYGYTF
NA TRBD1 TRBJ1-4 TRBV11-2 TGTGCCAGCAGCTTGCAGGGGGTAAAACTGTTTTTT CASSLQGVKLFF
NA NA TRBJ1-1 TRBV19 TGTGCCAGTAGCTCCCCGGGACATTCGAACACTGAAGCTTTCTTT CASSSPGHSNTEAFF
NA TRBD2 TRBJ2-3 TRBV9 TGTGCCAGCAGCGTCGGACTAGCGGGGTCCGGGAATACGCAGTATTTT CASSVGLAGSGNTQYF
NA TRBD1 TRBJ1-5 TRBV5-5 TGTGCCAGCAGCTTGGCCCCGACAGGGAATCAGCCCCAGCATTTT CASSLAPTGNQPQHF
NA TRBD2 TRBJ2-1 TRBV7-3 TGTGCCAGCAGCTTAACGCACGCCTTTACTAGCGGGCCCCTCTCCTACAATGAGCAGTTCTTC CASSLTHAFTSGPLSYNEQFF
NA TRBD2 TRBJ2-3 TRBV6-5 TGTGCCAGCACTCCGAATCGGGGGGGCACAGATACGCAGTATTTT CASTPNRGGTDTQYF
NA NA TRBJ1-6 TRBV30 TGTGCCTGGAGTGTACTAGGTCGGGCTAATAATTCACCCCTCCACTTT CAWSVLGRANNSPLHF
NA NA TRBJ1-5 TRBV7-2 TGTGCCAGCAGCCGGGGGCCCGGGGAGCCCCAGCATTTT CASSRGPGEPQHF
NA TRBD1 TRBJ2-2 TRBV7-3 TGTGCCAGCAGCTTAAATACAGGGGGGAGCACCGGGGAGCTGTTTTTT CASSLNTGGSTGELFF
NA NA TRBJ1-1 TRBV18 TGTGCCAGCTCACCGAGAGCCGAGAACACTGAAGCTTTCTTT CASSPRAENTEAFF
NA TRBD2 TRBJ2-7 TRBV11-2 TGTGCCAGCAGCTTATCTAGCGGGAGGGCCGCGGTCTACGAGCAGTACTTC CASSLSSGRAAVYEQYF
NA TRBD2 TRBJ2-1 TRBV2 TGTGCCAGCAGTCGAGGGCGGGGGTCCTACAATGAGCAGTTCTTC CASSRGRGSYNEQFF
once TRBD2 TRBJ2-7 TRBV7-2 TGTGCCAGCAGCTTACGGCTCCGAAGCCTACTAGCGGGAGACTACGAGCAGTACTTC CASSLRLRSLLAGDYEQYF
NA NA TRBJ2-5 TRBV4-3 TGCGCCAGCAGCCATGAGGTCGCAGGGGTTGAGACCCAGTACTTC CASSHEVAGVETQYF
NA NA TRBJ1-2 TRBV19 TGTGCCAGTAGTATGGGCTATGGCTACACCTTC CASSMGYGYTF
NA NA TRBJ2-3 TRBV2 TGTGCCAGCCGGCGGCTTGGGGTCACAGATACGCAGTATTTT CASRRLGVTDTQYF
once NA TRBJ1-2 TRBV7-2 TGTGCCAGCAGCTTAGAGGTGCAGAGCTATGGCTACACCTTC CASSLEVQSYGYTF
NA NA TRBJ2-3 TRBV12-5 TGTGCTAGTGGTTTAGCGTCCACAGATACGCAGTATTTT CASGLASTDTQYF
NA NA TRBJ2-7 TRBV28 TGTGCCAGCAGTTCAGGGATCTACGAGCAGTACTTC CASSSGIYEQYF
NA NA TRBJ1-3 TRBV2 TGTGCCAGCAGCGACCAGGGCCAGGTCGGAAACACCATATATTTT CASSDQGQVGNTIYF
NA NA TRBJ1-1 TRBV10-3 TGTGCCATCAGAGCGTTCAGCGAAACCGGAGCTTTCTTT CAIRAFSETGAFF
NA TRBD1 TRBJ1-6 TRBV6-5 TGTGCCAGCAGCGGACAGGGAGTAGGGACACCCCTCCACTTT CASSGQGVGTPLHF
NA TRBD2 TRBJ2-7 TRBV10-3 TGTGCCATCAGTGAGAGGGACGGTAGCGGGACGTCTCAGTACTTC CAISERDGSGTSQYF
NA TRBD1 TRBJ1-2 TRBV13 TGTGCCAGCAGCCGACGGTCCGGGACAGGAGCTAACTATGGCTACACCTTC CASSRRSGTGANYGYTF
NA NA TRBJ2-2 TRBV9 TGTGCCAGCAGCGTAGGAGACAGACAAACCGGGGAGCTGTTTTTT CASSVGDRQTGELFF
NA TRBD2 TRBJ2-2 TRBV4-2 TGTGCCAGCAGCCCTACAAGCGGGAGGGTTGCCGGGGAGCTGTTTTTT CASSPTSGRVAGELFF
NA TRBD2 TRBJ2-3 TRBV13 TGTGCCACGGGACTAGCGGGAGCAGATACGCAGTATTTT CATGLAGADTQYF
once TRBD1 TRBJ1-5 TRBV19 TGTGCCAGTAGTGACAGGGATGGGATACAGCCCCAGCATTTT CASSDRDGIQPQHF
NA NA TRBJ1-1 TRBV21-1 TGTGCCAGCAGCGAATCCCGGGACAGGGAAAACGCTTTCTTT CASSESRDRENAFF
NA TRBD1 TRBJ1-1 TRBV30 TGTGCCCGGGGACAGCTTAACACTGAAGCTTTCTTT CARGQLNTEAFF
NA TRBD2 TRBJ2-5 TRBV4-3 TGCGCCAGCAGCCAAGTCACTAGCGGGAGTGATACCCAGTACTTC CASSQVTSGSDTQYF
NA NA TRBJ1-5 TRBV4-3 TGCGCCAGCAGCCCCCGGTTACTGGAGGGGGGGCAGCCCCAGCATTTT CASSPRLLEGGQPQHF
NA NA TRBJ2-1 TRBV11-2 TGTGCCAGCAGCTCGGCCGGGGCGCCCTCCTACAATGAGCAGTTCTTC CASSSAGAPSYNEQFF
NA TRBD2 TRBJ2-1 TRBV10-1 TGCGCCAGCAGTGAGACCGGGACTAGCGGGTCTTACAATGAGCAGTTCTTC CASSETGTSGSYNEQFF
NA TRBD2 TRBJ2-1 TRBV5-1 TGCGCCAGCAGTATTAGCGGGAGGGTTGGGGATGAGCAGTTCTTC CASSISGRVGDEQFF
NA TRBD1 TRBJ1-2 TRBV12-5 TGTGCTAGTGCACAGGGGATTAACTATGGCTACACCTTC CASAQGINYGYTF
NA NA TRBJ1-4 TRBV27 TGTGCCAGCAGTTTGGGGACGATGAATGAAAAACTGTTTTTT CASSLGTMNEKLFF
NA NA TRBJ1-5 TRBV28 TGTGCCAGCAGTTTCGAGGGGTGGTTTGGCAATCAGCCCCAGCATTTT CASSFEGWFGNQPQHF
once NA TRBJ2-3 TRBV21-1 TGTGCCAGCAGCAAGGAAGGCGGGAGGGCCAATCTTAGCACAGATACGCAGTATTTT CASSKEGGRANLSTDTQYF
few TRBD1 TRBJ2-2 TRBV7-9 TGTGCCAGCAGCCTACGACAGGGGGCTGTCTCCGGGGAGCTGTTTTTT CASSLRQGAVSGELFF
NA TRBD1 TRBJ2-7 TRBV4-3 TGCGCCAGCAGCCAATGGACAGGGTCCTACGAGCAGTACTTC CASSQWTGSYEQYF
once NA TRBJ1-2 TRBV18 TGTGCCAGCTCACTTAACAGGGAAATGACCGGTGGCTACACCTTC CASSLNREMTGGYTF